The clone carrying this T cell receptor (beta chain) came up once. The entry originates in a study of blood T cell repertoires in COVID-19. For the study at large: Nucleic acid was either cDNA or gDNA, and it came from T cells, B-cell-depleted T cells, or PBMCs.

Libraries were prepared by immunoSEQ multiplex PCR; TCRdb keeps only in-frame clonotypes and omits some of them. The top ten clones hold about 6.5% of a sample with approximately 190,000 clones, roughly four fifths of them seen once. The germline gives CDR1 KGHSH, CDR2 LQKENI. CDR3 length: 16 amino acids. V lost 3 bases and J lost 3, with 17 bases in between. The chain is built from TRBV18 and TRBJ2-5; D possibly corresponds to TRBD1 (6 bases). This clonotype was sampled from a woman in her thirties or forties with acute or convalescent COVID-19. Input material: peripheral blood. This CDR3 reads CASSPPEGVWEETQYF. For the CDR3, the DNA is TGTGCCAGCTCACCCCCCGAGGGGGTCTGGGAAGAGACCCAGTACTTC.